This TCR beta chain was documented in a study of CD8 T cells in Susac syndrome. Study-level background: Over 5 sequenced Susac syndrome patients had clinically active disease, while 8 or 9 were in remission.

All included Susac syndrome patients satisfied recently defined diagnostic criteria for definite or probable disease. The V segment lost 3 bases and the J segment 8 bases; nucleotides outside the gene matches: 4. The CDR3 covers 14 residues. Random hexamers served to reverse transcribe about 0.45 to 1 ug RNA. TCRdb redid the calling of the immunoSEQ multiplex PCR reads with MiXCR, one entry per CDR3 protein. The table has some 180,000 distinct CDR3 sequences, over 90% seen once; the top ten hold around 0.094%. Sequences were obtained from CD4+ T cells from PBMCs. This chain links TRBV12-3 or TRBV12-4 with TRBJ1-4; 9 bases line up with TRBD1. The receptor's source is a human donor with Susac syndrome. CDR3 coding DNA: TGTGCCAGCAGTTTTGGGACAGGGTACGAAAAACTGTTTTTT. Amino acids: CASSFGTGYEKLFF.